This T cell receptor beta chain appears in the sequencing data of a study of cytomegalovirus exposure and HLA in healthy donors (TCRdb year 2017). Regarding the research as a whole: In an earlier analysis of approximately 500 of the donors, 276 Gb of sequence data and 117 million unique TCR beta sequences from some 170 million T cells were reported. An early release that covered roughly 600 HLA-typed donors contained about 300 gigabases of sequencing data and roughly 84 million unique TCR sequences. The genetic ancestry cluster associated with self-reported Caucasian donors included around four fifths of the roughly 400 genotyped donors. The study aimed to test whether cataloging public T cell receptors could reveal signatures of past pathogen exposure. The T cell repertoires of 666 subjects were profiled by immunosequencing and related to cytomegalovirus serostatus. A separate validation cohort of some 130 different subjects was used in addition to the roughly 700-subject first cohort. To predict cytomegalovirus infection status, the study brought together high-throughput TCR immunosequencing, statistical association of individual TCRs with disease status, and machine learning. A later analysis re-analyzed previously published TCR beta repertoires from roughly 600 donors and added high-resolution HLA genotyping to study TCR occurrence patterns. The later analysis used no new phenotypic data to find candidate immune exposures, relying instead on TCR beta sequences and their occurrence across donors. To decide whether each TCR beta V gene segment behaved as functional or pseudogenic, an earlier analysis of nearly 600 of the donors relied on high-throughput TCR beta sequencing. Alongside the repertoire data, information on donor age, sex, ethnicity and CMV serostatus was compiled. A later genetic analysis took genome-wide SNP genotypes for about 55% of the roughly 670 donors and used that subset as a discovery cohort. All discovery cohort repertoires had been generated using a single sequencing platform. Class I and class II HLA loci were covered by the typing at four-digit resolution. Typing coverage varied by locus: roughly 629-640 donors for A, B, C, DRB1 and DQB1; roughly 520 for DQA1; about 570 for DPA1; roughly 450 for DPB1. Because of strong linkage in the cohort, roughly five DR-DQ haplotypes were treated as single units for association and clustering. Among about 390 genotyped donors of the cohort, an average of around 240,000 unique TCR beta nucleotide sequences were sequenced per donor, around 18% of them non-productive. Overall results and qualifications from the work: In a later genetic analysis, fewer N-insertions in productive TCRs were reported among donors in an Asian-associated ancestry cluster than the roughly 700-donor mean. In a later analysis, HLA-associated TCR beta chains were found to be more clonally expanded and to have lower generation probabilities than equally common non-associated chains. The presence/absence analyses assumed that sequencing depth was roughly uniform across donors, and that assumption may not be true. At a false discovery rate of 0.05, a later analysis linked some 18,000 TCR beta sequences to specific HLA alleles. The cohort was sequenced for TCR beta chains only, and without alpha or paired-chain data the features that could be detected were limited. Because some donors lacked HLA typing at each locus, the association tests relied only on the typed subset. V-gene and J-gene trimming of TCR beta chains was associated with a missense DCLRE1C variant in a later genetic analysis, and the association was replicated in an independent cohort. In a later analysis, the rate of TCR association differed among HLA loci, with DRB1 alleles having the most associated TCRs and HLA-C alleles having the fewest. A later analysis found that most CMV-associated TCR beta chains appeared HLA-restricted, with HLA associations seemingly driven largely by CMV exposure. Strong co-occurrence of HLA alleles, especially DR and DQ, made assigning TCR associations to individual alleles difficult. A total of 150 to 200 TCR beta chains were listed by the study as associated with cytomegalovirus. In vitro tests confirmed that a few of the cytomegalovirus-associated TCR beta chains recognize cytomegalovirus antigens. Correlated functional status among segregating V segments might reflect linkage disequilibrium, but an unknown experimental factor could not be ruled out. Because counts were too low, about 17 rarely observed V segments, including chromosome 9 orphons, were excluded from the earlier analysis of a few hundred of the donors. According to a later analysis, parvovirus B19, influenza, CMV and Epstein-Barr virus appeared linked to several top co-occurrence clusters. An earlier analysis of approximately 570 of the donors showed that most TCR beta V segments appeared in productive rearrangements either about 87% or about 30% of the time, which broadly matched IMGT annotations. A group of highly shared sequence variants was considered likely to be a technical artifact of the sequencing pipeline. Most TCR sequences were seen in very few donors, while some public TCRs were found in many individuals. It was suggested by the authors that the approach could potentially be generalized to other disease states and immunological phenotypes. In both the original and validation cohorts, the classifier was reported to diagnose cytomegalovirus status with high specificity and sensitivity. A further reported finding was that TCR beta sequences accurately predicted the HLA-A and HLA-B alleles for most subjects in the first cohort. Because the 87-base-pair reads could not distinguish some IMGT-functional V segments, including TRBV6-2 and TRBV6-3, those segments were excluded. Immune exposure information for the cohort was limited to CMV serostatus.

About this clone itself: The clone's antigen remains unknown. No quality values exist for individual bases; no much larger clone is one base distant.

The cohort was made up of 500 to 850 healthy bone marrow donors. At the time of sampling, all cohort members were nominally healthy, though unrecorded immune exposures were likely present. The donor tested CMV seropositive, placing the donor among the 290 or so seropositive members of the cohort. A peripheral blood sample was collected from each donor, and TCR beta sequencing was performed on peripheral blood mononuclear cells. The Qiagen DNeasy Blood Extraction Kit was used to extract genomic DNA from the blood cell samples. The library was generated by the immunoSEQ multiplex PCR assay. For the multiplex PCR, a mixture combining 60 forward primers for TCR Vbeta segments and 13 reverse primers for TCR Jbeta segments was used. The CDR3 region of rearranged TCR beta genes was amplified from genomic DNA by a multiplex PCR assay. The amplified TCR beta libraries were sequenced on the Illumina HiSeq System as 87-base-pair reads. The paper's data handling went like this. Across the 670 or so repertoires, a later analysis counted about 81 million unique TCR beta chains, some 11 million of which were shared by at least two donors. To remove PCR and sequencing errors, raw reads were error-corrected and collapsed into unique sequences using a nearest-neighbor algorithm that merged closely related sequences. Alignment of CDR3 sequences to IMGT reference sequences was used to assign V, D and J gene segments. For a sequence to be retained, a match of at least six nucleotides was required to both a V gene segment and a J gene segment. A rearrangement counted as productive if the CDR3 had no stop codons and remained in frame with V and J, and every other rearrangement counted as non-productive. CDR3 was defined by IMGT convention, running from the second conserved V-encoded cysteine to the conserved J-encoded phenylalanine. The earlier analysis of about 610 of the donors excluded sequences that lacked an unambiguous match to a single V gene segment. In an earlier analysis of 500 to 750 of the donors, V segments were called functional above 56.7% productive rearrangements and were called segregating when the between-donor standard deviation exceeded 5%. A statistical classification framework was developed to diagnose cytomegalovirus status using the catalog of TCR beta chain sequences. V and J gene assignment, in a later analysis, came from comparing TCR nucleotide sequences with IMGT/GENE-DB human TR gene sequences. The TCRdist pipeline was used in a later analysis to assign CDR3 sequences and most-parsimonious VDJ recombination scenarios. In a later analysis, each TCR beta chain was defined by its CDR3 amino acid sequence together with its V-gene family, and reads without a unique V-gene family were excluded. In a later analysis, fewer than 650 highly shared, low-generation-probability nucleotide sequences were removed to address suspected cross-contamination and a sequencing artifact. A later analysis calculated a clonal expansion index for each public chain from normalized within-repertoire ranks of inferred template counts. In a later analysis, generation probabilities were computed using a VDJ recombination model fitted to out-of-frame rearrangements, and the results were checked against IGoR. A later analysis scored TCR-TCR, TCR-HLA and TCR-CMV co-occurrence with hypergeometric tests, applying a repertoire-size bias correction to TCR pairs. To estimate false discovery rates, a later analysis permuted the HLA or CMV assignments 20 times. In a later analysis, co-occurring TCRs were grouped with DBSCAN, and TCRdist sequence similarity was added when clustering was performed within HLA-allele-positive subsets. Repertoires with fewer than 30,000 or more than 120,000 public chains were left out of co-occurrence clustering, as were five repertoires with anomalous nucleotide sharing. In its TCRdb copy, this immuneACCESS table keeps in-frame sequences only and misses some clones. Where compared with another copy, unresolved V genes explain less than half of these, and the others have no known cause. D and trimming come from the DNA, and the V and J calls and clone size come from that table. The sample profile shows 150,000 to 200,000 clones; around three quarters of them were found once. Of the sample, 3.5% to 5% falls within the top ten clones.

The junction shows trimming of 2 bases on V and 6 bases on J, and the gene matches do not reach 8 bases of it. The germline V gene specifies MNHNS as CDR1 and SASEGT as CDR2. The CDR3 holds 16 amino acids from the cysteine to the phenylalanine. Just CDR3 DNA is preserved here, 48 bases in frame from base 1. This TCR was sampled from a woman aged 25 to 39 in good health and CMV-seropositive. The sequencing input was PBMCs. This chain is built from TRBV6-1 and TRBJ1-5; 9 bases in the junction line up with TRBD1. For the CDR3, the sequence is CASSEFPGQGRQPQHF. The nucleotide sequence reads TGTGCCAGCAGTGAATTCCCAGGACAGGGGCGTCAGCCCCAGCATTTT.